Described below is a single T cell receptor (beta chain) sequence and its context. Its matching antigen is unknown. Assay used: immunoSEQ multiplex PCR; TCRdb lists only in-frame clones, some missing. The sample holds 9,000 to 15,000 clones; approximately 74% are singletons and the top ten take 9% to 10%. The data were taken from a study of somatic mutations in cytotoxic T cells in rheumatoid arthritis. Study details: The authors flow-sorted some V beta antibody-stained T-cell populations at nearly 100% purity, including V beta1+ cells that they sequenced for TCRB.

Trimming removed 7 bases from V and 2 bases from J, with 12 bases in between. The CDR3 loop spans 14 amino acids. Germline CDR1 reads MNHNS; CDR2 reads SASEGT. Study observations and caveats: Compared with age-matched healthy controls, rheumatoid arthritis patients did not differ significantly in CD8+ T-cell clonality. Among around 70 patients, several showed a largest CD8+ clone that surpassed 20% of CD8+ cells. In the expanded CD8+ clones, the antigen targets remained unknown.

The sequenced sample was CD8+ T cells sorted from blood. The receptor's source is a man between 70 and 80 years old in good health. V usage is TRBV6-1 and J usage is TRBJ2-1, with a possible D match to TRBD1 (6 bases). The CDR3 protein is CASTLTGAYNEQFF. CDR3 coding DNA: TGTGCCAGCACCTTGACAGGAGCCTACAATGAGCAGTTCTTC.